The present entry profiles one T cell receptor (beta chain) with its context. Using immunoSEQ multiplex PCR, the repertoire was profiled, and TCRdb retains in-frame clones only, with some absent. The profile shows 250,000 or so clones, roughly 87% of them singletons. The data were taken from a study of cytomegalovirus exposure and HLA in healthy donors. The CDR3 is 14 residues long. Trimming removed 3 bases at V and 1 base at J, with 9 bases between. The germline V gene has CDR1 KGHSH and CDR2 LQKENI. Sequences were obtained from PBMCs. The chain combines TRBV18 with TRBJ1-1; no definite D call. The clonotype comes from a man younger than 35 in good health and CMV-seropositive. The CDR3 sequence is CASSPNGRNTEAFF. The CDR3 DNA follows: TGTGCCAGCTCACCGAATGGCAGGAACACTGAAGCTTTCTTT. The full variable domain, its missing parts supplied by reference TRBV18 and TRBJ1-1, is NAGVMQNPRHLVRRRGQEARLRCSPMKGHSHVYWYRQLPEEGLKFMVYLQKENIIDESGMPKERFSAEFPKEGPSILRIQQVVRGDSAAYFCASSPNGRNTEAFFGQGTRLTVV.